Each of the 11 T cell receptor beta chains below was sequenced from the same sample in a study of human T cells and chemical hapten exposure. TCRdb itself ran the RACE reads through MiXCR, one entry per CDR3 protein. The repertoire holds some 80,000 distinct CDR3 sequences, about 10% seen once, with approximately 4.6% in the top ten. The time point denotes: patch test 1, 2 weeks after DPC sensitization. Noted treatment: therapeutic diphenylcyclopropenone sensitization with weekly scalp DPC. Sequenced here: whole blood, sampled in connection with sensitization to the hapten diphenylcyclopropenone (DPC). These receptors were obtained from a woman aged 50 to 60 with alopecia areata. Some clones in this sample may be carry-over from other donors' samples.

This chain connects TRBV7-2 to TRBJ1-4, with 7 bases identical to TRBD1. The junction had 11 bases not matched to a gene; V was cut back by 6 bases and J by 7 bases. The V gene's germline CDR1 is SGHTA and CDR2 FQGNSA. The CDR3 has 15 amino acids. CDR3 sequence (DNA): TGTGCCAGCAGGAGGGGAACAGGGGTCGTTGAAAAACTGTTTTTT. It is translated as CASRRGTGVVEKLFF.

The table lists this clonotype with many counts. This chain joins TRBV4-2 and TRBJ2-6; D uncertain. CDR1 is LGHNA and CDR2 is YNFKEQ in the germline V gene. The V end lost 5 bases, the J end lost 0 bases, and 11 bases lay between the germline ends. This CDR3 contains 16 residues. CDR3 in DNA: TGTGCCAGCAGCGGGTTAGGCATCTCTGGGGCCAACGTCCTGACTTTC. The encoded protein is CASSGLGISGANVLTF.

The table lists this clonotype with a few counts. This chain links TRBV5-1 with TRBJ2-1, with 10 bases aligning to TRBD2. The junction had 6 bases not matched to a gene; V was cut back by 4 bases and J by 2 bases. The CDR3 runs 16 residues. Germline CDR1 is SGHRS and CDR2 is YFSETQ. The chain's CDR3 is CASSQITSGAYNEQFF. The CDR3 nucleotides read TGCGCCAGCAGCCAAATAACTAGCGGGGCCTACAATGAGCAGTTCTTC. The full variable domain, with the rest looked up from reference TRBV5-1 and TRBJ2-1, is KAGVTQTPRYLIKTRGQQVTLSCSPISGHRSVSWYQQTPGQGLQFLFEYFSETQRNKGNFPGRFSGRQFSNSRSEMNVSTLELGDSALYLCASSQITSGAYNEQFFGPGTRLTVL.

This clonotype was observed a few times. The chain recombines TRBV9 with TRBJ1-3; TRBD1 is a possible D gene (5 bases). The CDR3 has 17 residues. The germline V gene has CDR1 SGDLS and CDR2 YYNGEE. Deletions cut 4 bases from V and 0 bases from J, with 17 bases between. CDR3 amino acids: CASSPTGTSYSGNTIYF. In nucleotides, the CDR3 is TGTGCCAGCAGCCCAACCGGGACCTCTTACTCTGGAAACACCATATATTTT.

This clonotype has only a few counts. The J gene is TRBJ2-7, the V gene TRBV10-3, with a tentative D call TRBD1 (5 bases). The CDR3 sequence is 14 residues long. The V gene lost 4 bases and the J gene lost 2 bases, with 12 bases spanning the gap. In germline, CDR1 is ENHRY, CDR2 SYGVKD. This CDR3 is CAISAGIGAYEQYF. CDR3 sequence (DNA): TGTGCCATCAGTGCTGGGATAGGGGCCTACGAGCAGTACTTC.

This clonotype was seen ten or more times. This chain connects TRBV19 to TRBJ2-3; D remains ambiguous. V dropped 5 bases and J dropped 6 bases, with 9 bases sitting between them. The CDR3 sequence is 12 residues long. The germline CDR1 and CDR2 sequences are LNHDA and SQIVND (reference sequence). The CDR3 reads CASSQTSDTQYF. For the CDR3, the DNA is TGTGCCAGTAGTCAGACTTCGGATACGCAGTATTTT.

This clonotype appeared many times. CDR3 DNA: TGTGCCAGCAGCAAAGGTCTAGCGGGGGAACTTCACACAGATACGCAGTATTTT. Its protein is CASSKGLAGELHTDTQYF. The chain links TRBV21-1 to TRBJ2-3; TRBD2 was called by the table and not checked on the DNA. TRBV21-1 is tagged as a pseudogene. The length of the CDR3 is 18 residues.

The chain carries TRBV5-5 and TRBJ2-6, with D hard to call. V lost 0 bases to trimming and J lost 5 bases, with 9 bases between them. Germline lookup yields CDR1 SGHKS and CDR2 YYEKEE (reference sequence). This CDR3 has 15 residues. The CDR3 DNA is TGTGCCAGCAGCTTGGAGATTTCCTGGGCCAACGTCCTGACTTTC. Translated, it gives CASSLEISWANVLTF.

Ten or more counts support this clonotype. The chain links TRBV6-5 to TRBJ1-1, with a possible D match to TRBD1 (6 bases). The CDR3 is 16 amino acids. CDR1 and CDR2 from the germline V gene are MNHEY and SVGAGI. Trimming removed 5 bases at V and 4 bases at J, with 20 bases between. In nucleotides, the CDR3 is TGTGCCAGCAGTCGTACCGGTCGGGGGCTGGTCACTGAAGCTTTCTTT. This codes for CASSRTGRGLVTEAFF.

This rearrangement joins TRBV7-3 to TRBJ2-6; the D is unclear. Germline values: CDR1 SGHTA, CDR2 FQGTGA. V was pared by 7 bases and J by 0 bases, with 10 bases between. This CDR3 is 15 amino acids long. This CDR3 is CASTYGGSGANVLTF. The CDR3 DNA sequence: TGTGCCAGCACCTACGGTGGCTCTGGGGCCAACGTCCTGACTTTC.

This clonotype was picked up many times. The chain is built from TRBV5-5 and TRBJ2-3; D possibly uses TRBD1 or TRBD2 (5 bases each). V lost 2 bases and J lost 6, with 10 bases in between. The CDR3 covers 13 residues. Germline-derived CDR1 and CDR2 are SGHKS and YYEKEE (reference sequence). CDR3 sequence (DNA): TGTGCCAGCAGCTTTAGAGGGGATGATACGCAGTATTTT. It specifies CASSFRGDDTQYF.